This TCR beta chain was sequenced in a study of memory CD4+ T cells and cytomegalovirus serostatus (dated by TCRdb to between 2018 and 2021). For context, the study as a whole: A total of some 33 healthy Belgian adults, of whom 9 were CMV seropositive and approximately 24 were CMV seronegative, were included in the cohort. To replicate a published TCR-based CMV serostatus classifier, the researchers sequenced the CD4+ memory TCRbeta repertoires of a Belgian cohort whose cytomegalovirus serostatus was known. The paper's findings and limits, for the study overall: For CMV serostatus prediction, a median bootstrapped AUC of about 0.94 was reached with the original framework, and a median bootstrapped AUC of around 0.9 was reached with a US-trained random forest. On the Belgian cohort, the classifier built on the original framework reached a median bootstrapped AUC of about 0.95, with a 95% CI of 0.76-1.00. Of fewer than 200 previously reported CMV-associated TCRbeta sequences, 67 appeared in the CD4+ memory repertoires, each in one to five individuals. Only CD4+CD45RO+ memory cells were sequenced, in contrast to the original study, in which naive and memory CD4+ and CD8+ populations were covered. The results were interpreted as suggesting that the CMV-associated TCR signature is largely present in the CD4+ memory repertoire.

This clone was picked up a small number of times. The specificity of this receptor is unknown. No much larger clone exists at a distance of one base, and base qualities are not known. V ends up 0 bases short and J 4 bases short, with an unmatched junction base count of 5. Measured from the cysteine to the phenylalanine, the CDR3 is 18 residues long. Only the CDR3 DNA is retained, 54 bases long and in frame from the first base. The germline V gene provides CDR1 SGDLS and CDR2 YYNGEE. A FACSAria II was used to sort memory CD4+ T cells, defined as single viable CD3+CD4+CD8-CD45RO+ cells. CMV serostatus was assessed using a Roche Elecsys assay, by which serum IgG against CMV pp150, pp28, p38 and p52 was detected. After the samples were thawed, total CD4+ T cells were enriched through positive selection using CD4 magnetic microbeads. The samples came from a different study that was designed specifically to examine the CD4+ T cell memory repertoire. Following standard operating procedures, peripheral blood mononuclear cells were isolated and cryopreserved, while serum was kept at -80 degrees C. Staining used CD3-PerCP (BW264/56), CD4-APC (RPA-T4), CD45RO-PE (UCHT1) and CD8-Pacific Orange (3B5) antibodies, with Sytox blue excluding non-viable cells.

The Quick-DNA Microprep Kit was used to extract genomic DNA from the sorted cells. TCRbeta DNA was amplified with the immunoSEQ hsTCRbeta kit following the manufacturer's protocol. An Illumina MiSeq instrument was used to sequence the TCRbeta libraries. For the original study's pipeline: Once out-of-frame sequences had been removed, approximately 2,000,000 distinct TCRbeta sequences were left, which works out to an average of about 71,000 per individual. Each individual was scored using the number of some 150 previously reported CMV-associated TCRbeta sequences that the individual carried and the total number of productive distinct TCRbeta sequences. A beta-binomial model was reimplemented in Python, and scikit-learn random forests with default parameters were trained on US cohort data. Classifier performance on the Belgian cohort was summarized as median AUC with percentile confidence intervals over 10,000 bootstrap iterations. TCRdb's version of the immuneACCESS table is confined to in-frame rearrangements and falls short of the full clone set. An unresolved V gene accounts for under half of the shortfall where checked; the remainder is of unknown origin. That table supplies the V and J calls and clone size; D and trimming were determined from the DNA. A total of under 85,000 clones appear in this sample, 78% of them only once. Of the sample, around 2.6% falls within the top ten clones.

This receptor was identified in an adult in good health and CMV-seropositive. Recombination linked TRBV9 to TRBJ2-3; TRBD2 aligns with 16 central bases. Sequencing input: memory CD4+ T cells from blood. The nucleotide sequence is TGTGCCAGCAGCGTAGACCCCGGGACTAGCGGGAGGGCAGATACGCAGTATTTT. Its coded protein is CASSVDPGTSGRADTQYF.